The 32 T cell receptor beta chains reported below all come from one sample, sequenced in a study of a mutant IDH1 vaccine in newly diagnosed glioma. The time point was: week 11, during vaccination. The study gave 300 ug of mutant IDH1 20-mer peptide per vaccine dose, with topical imiquimod. Produced via immunoSEQ multiplex PCR; TCRdb's table is partial and in-frame only. The sample has 35,000 or so clones; roughly 80% are singletons. Antigen specificity for these receptors is unknown. Sequenced here: peripheral blood mononuclear cells (PBMCs), sampled from a glioma patient whose treatment included an IDH1 peptide vaccine. These receptors came from a woman in her thirties with glioma. Some clones in this sample may be carry-over from other donors' samples.

The chain is built from TRBV5-6 and TRBJ2-3, with a tentative D call TRBD2 (6 bases). V was shortened by 0 bases and J by 3 bases, with 8 bases between the two germline ends. Germline CDR1 is SGHDT and CDR2 is YYEEEE. The CDR3 totals 14 residues. CDR3 loop: CASSLAGVTDTQYF. The CDR3 nucleotides are TGTGCCAGCAGCTTGGCGGGAGTGACAGATACGCAGTATTTT.

This chain joins TRBV5-6 and TRBJ2-7; TRBD2 matches at 7 bases. Germline CDR1 and CDR2: SGHDT and YYEEEE. The J segment lost 4 bases and the V segment lost 6 bases, leaving 13 bases of the junction unmatched. The CDR3 is 15 residues long. CDR3 bases: TGTGCCAGCACCCCATCAGCGGGACTCATGTACGAGCAGTACTTC. It specifies CASTPSAGLMYEQYF.

In its sample, this clone was seen once. The V and J genes are TRBV20-1 and TRBJ2-7; D is unresolved. The V gene lost 6 bases and the J gene lost 5 bases, with 11 bases spanning the gap. The CDR3 runs 11 residues. Per the germline V gene, CDR1 is DFQATT and CDR2 is SNEGSKA (reference sequence). CDR3 DNA sequence: TGCAGTGCCATCGGACGAAACGAGCAGTACTTC. As protein: CSAIGRNEQYF.

The rearrangement links TRBV6-1 to TRBJ1-5; D ambiguous. V was pared by 3 bases and J by 3 bases, with 9 bases between. Germline lookup yields CDR1 MNHNS and CDR2 SASEGT. This CDR3 comprises 14 residues. CDR3: CASSEVSANQPQHF. CDR3 nucleotides: TGTGCCAGCAGTGAGGTTTCTGCCAATCAGCCCCAGCATTTT.

This rearrangement joins TRBV7-9 to TRBJ2-3; D is ambiguous. This CDR3 has 12 residues. CDR1 and CDR2 (germline): SEHNR, FQNEAQ (reference sequence). The V end lost 1 base, the J end lost 4 bases, and 3 bases lay between the germline ends. CDR3 sequence (DNA): TGTGCCAGCAGCTTAGATCCAGATACGCAGTATTTT. Translated, it gives CASSLDPDTQYF. Supplemented by reference TRBV7-9 and TRBJ2-3, the full variable domain reads DTGVSQNPRHKITKRGQNVTFRCDPISEHNRLYWYRQTLGQGPEFLTYFQNEAQLEKSRLLSDRFSAERPKGSFSTLEIQRTEQGDSAMYLCASSLDPDTQYFGPGTRLTVL.

The chain links TRBV30 to TRBJ1-2; a weak D match, TRBD1 (6 bases). The germline V gene encodes CDR1 GTSNPN and CDR2 SVGIG (reference sequence). The V end lost 1 base, the J end lost 7 bases, and 10 bases lay between the germline ends. This CDR3 has 12 amino acids. For the CDR3, the DNA is TGTGCCTGGAGTGGGGGGGCGGGTGGCTACACCTTC. It specifies CAWSGGAGGYTF.

The J gene is TRBJ2-3, the V gene TRBV9, with D unresolved. Germline CDR1 reads SGDLS; CDR2 reads YYNGEE. The CDR3 sequence is 16 residues long. With 0 bases removed from V and 0 bases from J, the gap between germline ends came to 11 bases. CDR3 bases: TGTGCCAGCAGCGTAGCCCATACTCTCAGCACAGATACGCAGTATTTT. Protein: CASSVAHTLSTDTQYF.

J is TRBJ2-7 and V is TRBV4-1; 7 bases match TRBD1. V trimming: 1 base; J trimming: 2 bases; junction bases outside the gene matches: 5. Germline values: CDR1 MGHRA, CDR2 YSYEKL. This CDR3 contains 15 residues. The CDR3 loop is CASSQGSGGAYEQYF. The CDR3 DNA follows: TGCGCCAGCAGCCAAGGTTCAGGGGGAGCCTACGAGCAGTACTTC.

The V call is TRBV20-1, the J call TRBJ1-1; D gene uncertain. This CDR3 contains 11 residues. Germline V gene sequence: CDR1 DFQATT, CDR2 SNEGSKA (reference sequence). Trimming took 7 bases from V and 1 from J, leaving 7 bases between them. The DNA of the CDR3 is TGCAGTGGGGCAGCGAACACTGAAGCTTTCTTT. This translates into CSGAANTEAFF.

The gene calls are TRBV4-1 and TRBJ2-1; D uncertain. Germline V gives CDR1 MGHRA, CDR2 YSYEKL. V was shortened by 4 bases and J by 3 bases, with 16 bases between the two germline ends. This CDR3 is 16 amino acids long. CDR3 bases: TGCGCCAGCAGCCCCCACCTCCAAAGCGACTACAATGAGCAGTTCTTC. Residues: CASSPHLQSDYNEQFF.

The gene calls are TRBV23-1 and TRBJ2-4, with D perhaps matching TRBD1 or TRBD2 (5 bases each). TRBV23-1 counts as an open reading frame of uncertain function. V shed 5 bases and J shed 0 bases, with 23 bases lying between them. The CDR3 contains 19 residues. In DNA form, the CDR3 reads TGCGCCAGCAGTGGCGTCCGCGAAATGGGACGCCTAGCCAAAAACATTCAGTACTTC. It codes for CASSGVREMGRLAKNIQYF.

This chain connects TRBV10-3 to TRBJ2-7; no clear D gene. The germline V gene has CDR1 ENHRY and CDR2 SYGVKD. Deletions cut 3 bases from V and 6 bases from J, with 18 bases between. The CDR3 is 15 residues long. The CDR3 DNA reads as TGTGCCATCAGTGACAGGCTTCGCGGTACGGCCGAGCAGTACTTC. It codes for CAISDRLRGTAEQYF.

The chain uses TRBV18 and TRBJ2-3; a possible D gene is TRBD1 (5 bases). The CDR3 contains 13 residues. Germline loops: CDR1 KGHSH, CDR2 LQKENI. Trimming took off 2 bases at V and 5 bases at J, with 8 bases between the two ends. The CDR3 region is CASSPGAEDTQYF. The CDR3 DNA reads as TGTGCCAGCTCACCAGGGGCAGAAGATACGCAGTATTTT.

This clone has just a few counts. This chain uses TRBV28 with TRBJ1-1; 8 nucleotides match TRBD1. The CDR3 spans 15 residues. Germline V CDR1 and CDR2: MDHEN, SYDVKM. After removal of 6 bases from V and 6 bases from J, the junction contained 12 bases not matched to a gene. The CDR3 nucleotides read TGTGCCAGCAGCTCTCCCTCAGGGGGCGCCTCTGAAGCTTTCTTT. This gives the protein CASSSPSGGASEAFF.

CDR3 nucleotides: TGTGCCAGCAGTGAATGGGAACTAGCGGGACAAGAGACCCAGTACTTC. Translating gives CASSEWELAGQETQYF. The J gene is TRBJ2-5, the V gene TRBV25-1; 10 nucleotides match TRBD2. Germline V gives CDR1 MGHDK, CDR2 SYGVNS. The CDR3 is 16 residues long. V trimming: 1 base; J trimming: 2 bases; junction bases outside the gene matches: 4.

The chain carries TRBV5-6 and TRBJ1-1; 8 bases are a match to TRBD1. Germline V lookup: CDR1 SGHDT, CDR2 YYEEEE. This CDR3 spans 16 amino acids. The V and J ends lost 3 bases and 0 bases, in that order; junction bases with no gene match: 7. The DNA of the CDR3 is TGTGCCAGCAGCTGGCGGACAGGGCTAATGAACACTGAAGCTTTCTTT. Protein sequence: CASSWRTGLMNTEAFF.

This sequence joins TRBV19 and TRBJ2-1; D may be TRBD2 (6 bases). The CDR3 sequence is 12 residues long. The V and J ends lost 7 bases and 5 bases respectively, with 9 bases between them. Germline-derived CDR1 and CDR2 are LNHDA and SQIVND (reference sequence). Here the CDR3 reads CASTREDNEQFF. DNA of the CDR3: TGTGCCAGTACCAGGGAGGACAATGAGCAGTTCTTC.

V and J are TRBV9 and TRBJ2-1, with 7 positions matching TRBD2. This CDR3 is built from 16 residues. The V and J ends lost 3 bases and 0 bases, in that order; junction bases with no gene match: 6. CDR1 and CDR2 from the germline V gene are SGDLS and YYNGEE. The CDR3 DNA reads as TGTGCCAGCAGCGAGGACGCGGGGGTCTCCTACAATGAGCAGTTCTTC. Its translation is CASSEDAGVSYNEQFF.

By share of the sample, this clone is medium-sized. This chain uses TRBV7-2 with TRBJ2-1; perhaps D is TRBD1 or TRBD2 (5 bases each). V was pared by 0 bases and J by 8 bases, with 14 bases between. There are 15 residues in the CDR3. CDR1 is SGHTA and CDR2 is FQGNSA in the germline V gene. Here the CDR3 DNA reads TGTGCCAGCAGCTTAGCCCACGGACCGGGACATGAGCAGTTCTTC. As protein: CASSLAHGPGHEQFF.

This clone was picked up one time. The gene calls are TRBV28 and TRBJ2-7; 10 bases line up with TRBD2. CDR1 and CDR2 from the germline V gene are MDHEN and SYDVKM. The CDR3 length is 14 residues. Trimming removed 8 bases from V and 2 bases from J; junction bases left unmatched: 6. The CDR3 sequence is CASWSTSGTYEQYF. DNA for the CDR3: TGTGCCAGCTGGTCTACTAGCGGGACCTACGAGCAGTACTTC.

The J gene is TRBJ2-1, the V gene TRBV10-3; TRBD2 agrees at 9 bases. Unmatched junction bases numbered 14, after V lost 5 bases and J lost 6 bases. Germline CDR1 reads ENHRY; CDR2 reads SYGVKD. The CDR3 runs 17 residues. In DNA form, the CDR3 reads TGTGCCATCAGTCCCGATATACTCAGCGGGAGGTTCAATGAGCAGTTCTTC. Translation gives CAISPDILSGRFNEQFF.

The CDR3 sequence: CASSFGRRTYEQYF. Here the CDR3 DNA reads TGCGCCAGCAGCTTCGGGAGGCGGACCTACGAGCAGTACTTC. The rearrangement links TRBV5-1 to TRBJ2-7, with 7 bases that match TRBD2. Germline V gives CDR1 SGHRS, CDR2 YFSETQ. V lost 2 bases, J lost 2 bases, and 4 bases stayed unmatched. This CDR3 comprises 14 residues.

The chain carries TRBV4-1 and TRBJ2-6; no definite D call. Per the germline V gene, CDR1 is MGHRA and CDR2 is YSYEKL. The length of the CDR3 is 14 residues. Trimming removed 5 bases from V and 8 bases from J, with 13 bases in between. The DNA for the CDR3 is TGCGCCAGCAGCGCGGCTTCGCGGCCCAACGTCCTGACTTTC. It yields the protein CASSAASRPNVLTF.

The chain recombines TRBV7-2 with TRBJ1-4; D may be TRBD1 (5 bases). CDR1 SGHTA and CDR2 FQGNSA come from the germline V gene. V gave up 5 bases and J gave up 7 bases, with 14 bases separating them. The CDR3 totals 14 residues. CDR3 in amino acids: CASSLGGAGEKLFF. In DNA, the CDR3 is TGTGCCAGCAGCCTGGGAGGGGCGGGTGAAAAACTGTTTTTT.

The chain is built from TRBV4-1 and TRBJ2-7; no clear D. This CDR3 is 15 amino acids long. Deletions cut 0 bases from V and 0 bases from J, with 9 bases between. Germline CDR1 and CDR2: MGHRA and YSYEKL. For the CDR3, the DNA is TGCGCCAGCAGCCAAGAGCCAGATACCTCCTACGAGCAGTACTTC. Its protein is CASSQEPDTSYEQYF.

The chain has TRBV5-8 and TRBJ1-5; possibly TRBD1 for D (6 bases). Germline V gene lookup returns CDR1 SGHTS and CDR2 YDEGEE. V lost 4 bases, J lost 6 bases, and 17 bases lay in between. The CDR3 is 15 amino acids. In nucleotides, the CDR3 is TGTGCCAGCAGCAAAGGATCAGGGGTTGGTCAGCCCCAGCATTTT. This gives the protein CASSKGSGVGQPQHF.

The chain joins TRBV7-6 to TRBJ1-4; no clear D gene. Germline V gene data show CDR1 as SGHVS and CDR2 as FNYEAQ. Trimming removed 1 base at V and 0 bases at J, with 3 bases between. The CDR3 is 14 amino acids. This CDR3 reads CASSLGATNEKLFF. The CDR3 nucleotides are TGTGCCAGCAGCTTAGGGGCAACTAATGAAAAACTGTTTTTT.

The chain has TRBV6-1 and TRBJ1-2, with a tentative D call TRBD1 (5 bases). Germline V CDR1 and CDR2: MNHNS, SASEGT. V was trimmed by 6 bases and J by 4 bases, leaving 18 bases between them. This CDR3 is 15 amino acids long. The CDR3 region is CASSPIGRGSYGYTF. CDR3 in DNA: TGTGCCAGCAGCCCAATTGGGAGGGGTAGCTATGGCTACACCTTC.

This chain links TRBV5-5 with TRBJ2-2; TRBD2 is a possible D gene (6 bases). Trimming took 2 bases from V and 9 from J, leaving 20 bases between them. Germline CDR1 reads SGHKS; CDR2 reads YYEKEE (reference sequence). The CDR3 loop spans 16 amino acids. The CDR3 spells CASSLVWTNTARELFF. CDR3 DNA: TGTGCCAGCAGCTTAGTGTGGACTAATACCGCACGGGAGCTGTTTTTT.

This clone was detected only a few times. V is TRBV29-1 and J is TRBJ2-2; D call uncertain. The germline CDR1 and CDR2 sequences are SQVTM and ANQGSEA. This CDR3 has 12 amino acids. V lost 4 bases to trimming and J lost 0 bases, with 3 bases between them. CDR3 region: CSVGANTGELFF. CDR3 sequence (DNA): TGCAGCGTTGGAGCGAACACCGGGGAGCTGTTTTTT.

In its sample, this clone was seen a few times. The rearrangement uses TRBV27 and TRBJ1-2, with TRBD1 as a possible D gene (5 bases). The CDR3 loop spans 12 amino acids. V lost 3 bases to trimming and J lost 8 bases, with 10 bases between them. Per the germline V gene, CDR1 is MNHEY and CDR2 is SMNVEV (reference sequence). The CDR3 nucleotides are TGTGCCAGCAGTTTGGGGGGTGTCGGCTACACCTTC. Its protein is CASSLGGVGYTF.

This clone was seen just once. The chain links TRBV18 to TRBJ2-1; 9 nucleotides align to TRBD2. With V trimmed by 0 bases and J by 2 bases, 11 bases remained unmatched. Germline CDR1 KGHSH, CDR2 LQKENI. This CDR3 is 19 amino acids long. CDR3 amino acids: CASSPPEEGLAITYNEQFF. The DNA for the CDR3 is TGTGCCAGCTCACCACCGGAGGAAGGACTAGCGATAACCTACAATGAGCAGTTCTTC.